The T cell receptor beta chain described here comes from a study of blood T cell repertoires in COVID-19. Overall study: Some COVID-19 samples were acute and others convalescent; all came from the United States, Italy and Spain. The cDNA or gDNA used as material had been derived from T cells, B-cell-depleted T cells, or PBMCs.

In the original workflow: Reference gene primers were amplified, and this amplification served to estimate nucleated cell counts. TCRdb's table, derived via immunoSEQ multiplex PCR, lists solely in-frame clones and lacks some. V and J calls and clone size follow that table, whereas D and trimming were derived from the DNA. The sample includes roughly 230,000 clones, approximately 86% seen only once; the top ten take less than 6.5%. This clone has only one observation. This CDR3 region has 16 residues. V trimming: 3 bases; J trimming: 0 bases; junction bases outside the gene matches: 8. The germline CDR1 and CDR2 sequences are MNHEY and SVGAGI.

This TCR was recovered from a human donor in a cohort sampled during active COVID-19. V gene TRBV6-5 combines with J gene TRBJ2-7; TRBD1 matches at 7 bases. The sequenced sample consisted of peripheral blood. CDR3 sequence reads: CASSYPGTASSYEQYF. Here the CDR3 DNA reads TGTGCCAGCAGTTATCCCGGGACAGCGAGCTCCTACGAGCAGTACTTC.